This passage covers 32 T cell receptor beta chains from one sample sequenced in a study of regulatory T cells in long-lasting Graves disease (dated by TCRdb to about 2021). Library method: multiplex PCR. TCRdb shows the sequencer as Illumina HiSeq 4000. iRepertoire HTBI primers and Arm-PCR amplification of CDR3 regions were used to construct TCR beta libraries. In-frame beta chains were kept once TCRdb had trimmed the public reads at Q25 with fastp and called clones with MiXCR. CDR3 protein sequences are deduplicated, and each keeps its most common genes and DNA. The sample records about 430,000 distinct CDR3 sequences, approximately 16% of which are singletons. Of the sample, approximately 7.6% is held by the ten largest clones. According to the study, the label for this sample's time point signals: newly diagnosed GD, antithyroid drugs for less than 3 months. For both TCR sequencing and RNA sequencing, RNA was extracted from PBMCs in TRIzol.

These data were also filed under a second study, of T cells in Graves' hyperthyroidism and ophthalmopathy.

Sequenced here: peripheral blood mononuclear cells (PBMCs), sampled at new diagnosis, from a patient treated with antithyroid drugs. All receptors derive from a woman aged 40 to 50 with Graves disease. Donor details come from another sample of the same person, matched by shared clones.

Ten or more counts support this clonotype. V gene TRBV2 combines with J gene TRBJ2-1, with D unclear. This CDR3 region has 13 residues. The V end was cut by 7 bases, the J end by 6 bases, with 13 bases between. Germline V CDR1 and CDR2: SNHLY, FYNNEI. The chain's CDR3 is CASKGMGFNEQFF. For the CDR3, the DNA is TGTGCCAGCAAGGGTATGGGTTTCAATGAGCAGTTCTTC.

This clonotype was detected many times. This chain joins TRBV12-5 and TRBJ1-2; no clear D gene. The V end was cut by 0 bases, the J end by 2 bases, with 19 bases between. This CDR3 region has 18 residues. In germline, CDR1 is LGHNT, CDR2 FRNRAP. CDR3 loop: CASGLVAKDQLSNYGYTF. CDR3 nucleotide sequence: TGTGCTAGTGGTTTGGTAGCAAAAGACCAACTCTCCAACTATGGCTACACCTTC.

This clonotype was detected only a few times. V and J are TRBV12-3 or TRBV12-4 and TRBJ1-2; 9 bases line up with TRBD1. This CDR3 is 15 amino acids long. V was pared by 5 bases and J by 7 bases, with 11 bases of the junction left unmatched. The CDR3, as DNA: TGTGCCAGCAGTCTTAACCCGGGACAGGGAGGTGGCTACACCTTC. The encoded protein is CASSLNPGQGGGYTF.

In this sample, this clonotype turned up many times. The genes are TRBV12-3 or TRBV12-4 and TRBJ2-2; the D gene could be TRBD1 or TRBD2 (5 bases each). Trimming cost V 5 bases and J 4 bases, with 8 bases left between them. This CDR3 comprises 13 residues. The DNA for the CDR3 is TGTGCCAGCAGTGGGGACGGCACCGGGGAGCTGTTTTTT. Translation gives CASSGDGTGELFF.

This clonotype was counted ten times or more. This chain's CDR3 is CASSTGQDLREQYF. The CDR3, as DNA: TGTGCCAGCAGTACGGGACAGGACCTTCGGGAGCAGTACTTC. The genes are TRBV2 and TRBJ2-7, with 8 bases identical to TRBD1. CDR1 is SNHLY and CDR2 is FYNNEI in the germline V gene. Unmatched junction bases numbered 10, after V lost 5 bases and J lost 7 bases. The CDR3 totals 14 residues.

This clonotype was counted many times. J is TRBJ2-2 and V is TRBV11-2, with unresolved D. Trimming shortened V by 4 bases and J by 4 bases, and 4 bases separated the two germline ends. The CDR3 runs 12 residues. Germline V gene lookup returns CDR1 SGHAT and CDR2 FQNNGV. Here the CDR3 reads CASSYATGELFF. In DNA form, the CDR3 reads TGTGCCAGCAGCTATGCCACCGGGGAGCTGTTTTTT.

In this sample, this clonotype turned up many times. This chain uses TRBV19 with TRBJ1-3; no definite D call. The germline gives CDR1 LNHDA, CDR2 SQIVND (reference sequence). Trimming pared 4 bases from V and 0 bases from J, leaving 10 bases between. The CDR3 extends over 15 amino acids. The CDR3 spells CASSTRSYSGNTIYF. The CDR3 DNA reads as TGTGCCAGTAGTACCAGGAGCTACTCTGGAAACACCATATATTTT.

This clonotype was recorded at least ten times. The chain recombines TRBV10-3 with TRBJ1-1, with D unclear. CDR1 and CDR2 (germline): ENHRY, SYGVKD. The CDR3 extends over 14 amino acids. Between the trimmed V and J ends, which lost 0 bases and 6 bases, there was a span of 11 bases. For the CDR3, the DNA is TGTGCCATCAGTGAGTCCCAGCCGTGGGCTGAAGCTTTCTTT. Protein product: CAISESQPWAEAFF.

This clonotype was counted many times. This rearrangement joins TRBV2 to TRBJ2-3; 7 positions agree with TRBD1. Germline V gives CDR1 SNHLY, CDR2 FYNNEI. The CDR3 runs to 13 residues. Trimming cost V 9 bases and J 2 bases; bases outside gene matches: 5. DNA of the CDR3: TGTGCCAGTGGGGACAGATACACAGATACGCAGTATTTT. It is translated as CASGDRYTDTQYF.

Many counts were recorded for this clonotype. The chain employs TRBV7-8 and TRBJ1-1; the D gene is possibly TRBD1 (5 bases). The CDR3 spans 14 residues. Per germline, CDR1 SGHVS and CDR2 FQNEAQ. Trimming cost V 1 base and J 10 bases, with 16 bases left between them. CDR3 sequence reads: CASSLGLRGSGAFF. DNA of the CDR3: TGTGCCAGCAGCTTAGGACTAAGGGGATCGGGAGCTTTCTTT.

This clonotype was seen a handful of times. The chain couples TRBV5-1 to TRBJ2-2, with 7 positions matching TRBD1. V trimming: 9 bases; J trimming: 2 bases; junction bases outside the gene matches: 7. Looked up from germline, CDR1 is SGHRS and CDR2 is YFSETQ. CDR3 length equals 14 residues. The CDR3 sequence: CATRTGANTGELFF. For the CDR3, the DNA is TGCGCCACTCGAACAGGGGCCAACACCGGGGAGCTGTTTTTT.

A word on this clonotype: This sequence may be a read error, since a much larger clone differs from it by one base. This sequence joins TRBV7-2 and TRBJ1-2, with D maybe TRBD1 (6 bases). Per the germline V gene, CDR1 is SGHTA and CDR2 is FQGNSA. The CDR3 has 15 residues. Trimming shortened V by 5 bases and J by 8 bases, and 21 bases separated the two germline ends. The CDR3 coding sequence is TGTACCAGCAGCCCGACTCCATCCGACAGGAGCGGCTACACCTTC. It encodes CTSSPTPSDRSGYTF.

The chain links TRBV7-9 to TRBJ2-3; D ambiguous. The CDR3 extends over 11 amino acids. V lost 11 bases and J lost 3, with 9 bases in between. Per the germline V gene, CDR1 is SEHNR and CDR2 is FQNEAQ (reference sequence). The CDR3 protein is CAGSLTDTQYF. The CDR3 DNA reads TGTGCCGGAAGTTTGACAGATACGCAGTATTTT.

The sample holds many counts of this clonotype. CDR3 amino acids: CASSAFRTLQETQYF. In nucleotides, the CDR3 is TGCGCCAGCAGTGCATTTCGGACACTCCAAGAGACCCAGTACTTC. This chain links TRBV10-2 with TRBJ2-5, with a weak D call TRBD1 (5 bases). V lost 4 bases and J 1 base, leaving 13 bases between the germline ends. This CDR3 comprises 15 residues. Germline V CDR1 and CDR2: WSHSY, SAAADI.

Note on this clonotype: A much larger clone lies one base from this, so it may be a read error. CDR3: CASSLGGQNLQETQYF. CDR3 bases: TGTGCCAGCAGCTTAGGGGGACAGAATCTTCAAGAGACCCAGTACTTC. The chain combines TRBV7-2 with TRBJ2-1, with TRBD1 matching 7 bases. The J call is uncertain, as TRBJ2-5 better fits the DNA end. The CDR3 runs to 16 residues. CDR1 is SGHTA, CDR2 FQGNSA, per germline.

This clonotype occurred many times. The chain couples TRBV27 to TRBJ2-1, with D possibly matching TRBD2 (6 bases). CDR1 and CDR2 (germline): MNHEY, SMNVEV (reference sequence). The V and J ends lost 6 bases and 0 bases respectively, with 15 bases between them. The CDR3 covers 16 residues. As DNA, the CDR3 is TGTGCCAGCAGCTACCGAAGGCGGGACTCCTACAATGAGCAGTTCTTC. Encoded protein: CASSYRRRDSYNEQFF.

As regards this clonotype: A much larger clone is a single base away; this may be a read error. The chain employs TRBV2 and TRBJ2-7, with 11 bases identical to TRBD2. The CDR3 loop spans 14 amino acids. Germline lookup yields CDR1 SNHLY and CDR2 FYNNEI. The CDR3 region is CACRLAGGTSEQYF. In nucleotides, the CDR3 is TGTGCCTGCAGGCTAGCGGGAGGAACCTCCGAGCAGTACTTC.

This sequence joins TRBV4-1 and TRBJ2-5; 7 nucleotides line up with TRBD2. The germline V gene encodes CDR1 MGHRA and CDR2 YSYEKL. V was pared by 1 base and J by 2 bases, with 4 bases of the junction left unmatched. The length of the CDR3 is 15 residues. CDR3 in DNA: TGCGCCAGCAGCCAAGTAACGGGAGGACAAGAGACCCAGTACTTC. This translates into CASSQVTGGQETQYF.

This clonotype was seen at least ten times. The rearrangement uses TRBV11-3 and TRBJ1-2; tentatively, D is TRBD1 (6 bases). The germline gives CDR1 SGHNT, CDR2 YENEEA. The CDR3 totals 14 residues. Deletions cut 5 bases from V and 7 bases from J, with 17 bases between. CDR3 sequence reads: CASSPRGGQGGYTF. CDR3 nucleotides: TGTGCCAGCAGCCCCCGTGGGGGGCAAGGTGGCTACACCTTC. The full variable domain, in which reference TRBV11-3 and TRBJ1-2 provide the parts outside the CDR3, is EAGVVQSPRYKIIEKKQPVAFWCNPISGHNTLYWYLQNLGQGPELLIRYENEEAVDDSQLPKDRFSAERLKGVDSTLKIQPAELGDSAVYLCASSPRGGQGGYTFGSGTRLTVV.

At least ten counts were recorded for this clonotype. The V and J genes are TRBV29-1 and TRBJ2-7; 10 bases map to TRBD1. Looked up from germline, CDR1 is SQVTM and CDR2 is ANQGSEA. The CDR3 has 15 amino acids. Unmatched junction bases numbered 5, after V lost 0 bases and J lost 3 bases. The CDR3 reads CSVEDLGTGVYEQYF. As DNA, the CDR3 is TGCAGCGTTGAAGATCTGGGGACAGGGGTCTACGAGCAGTACTTC.

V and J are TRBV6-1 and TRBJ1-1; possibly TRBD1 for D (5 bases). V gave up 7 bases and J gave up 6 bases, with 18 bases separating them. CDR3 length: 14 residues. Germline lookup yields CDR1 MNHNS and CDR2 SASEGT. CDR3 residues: CASTIVPRAAEAFF. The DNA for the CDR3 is TGTGCCAGCACGATCGTACCCAGGGCAGCTGAAGCTTTCTTT.

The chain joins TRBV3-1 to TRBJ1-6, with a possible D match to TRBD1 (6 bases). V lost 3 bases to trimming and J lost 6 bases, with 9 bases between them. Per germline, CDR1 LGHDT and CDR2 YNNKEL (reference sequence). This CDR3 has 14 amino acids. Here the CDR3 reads CASSQGAVNSPLHF. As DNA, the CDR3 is TGTGCCAGCAGCCAGGGGGCGGTTAATTCACCCCTCCACTTT. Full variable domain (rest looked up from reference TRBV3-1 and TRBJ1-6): DTAVSQTPKYLVTQMGNDKSIKCEQNLGHDTMYWYKQDSKKFLKIMFSYNNKELIINETVPNRFSPKSPDKAHLNLHINSLELGDSAVYFCASSQGAVNSPLHFGNGTRLTVT.

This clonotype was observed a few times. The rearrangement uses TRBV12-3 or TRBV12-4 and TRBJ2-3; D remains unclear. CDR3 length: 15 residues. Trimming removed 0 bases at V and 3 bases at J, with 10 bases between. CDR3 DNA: TGTGCCAGCAGTTTAGCCGGAGATGGGACAGATACGCAGTATTTT. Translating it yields CASSLAGDGTDTQYF.

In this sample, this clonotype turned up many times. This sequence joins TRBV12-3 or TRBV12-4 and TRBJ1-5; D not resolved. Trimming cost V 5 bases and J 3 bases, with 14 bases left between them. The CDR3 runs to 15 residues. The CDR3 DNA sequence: TGTGCCAGCAGTCCTCCCGGACGGATCAATCAGCCCCAGCATTTT. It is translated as CASSPPGRINQPQHF.

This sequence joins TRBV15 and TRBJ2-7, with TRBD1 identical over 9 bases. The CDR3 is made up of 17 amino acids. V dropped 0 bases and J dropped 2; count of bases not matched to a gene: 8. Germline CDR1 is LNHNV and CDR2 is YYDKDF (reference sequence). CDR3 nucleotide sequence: TGTGCCACCAGCAGAGATATAGGACAGGGGTTTCCCTACGAGCAGTACTTC. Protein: CATSRDIGQGFPYEQYF. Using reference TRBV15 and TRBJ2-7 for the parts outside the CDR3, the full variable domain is DAMVIQNPRYQVTQFGKPVTLSCSQTLNHNVMYWYQQKSSQAPKLLFHYYDKDFNNEADTPDNFQSRRPNTSFCFLDIRSPGLGDTAMYLCATSRDIGQGFPYEQYFGPGTRLTVT.

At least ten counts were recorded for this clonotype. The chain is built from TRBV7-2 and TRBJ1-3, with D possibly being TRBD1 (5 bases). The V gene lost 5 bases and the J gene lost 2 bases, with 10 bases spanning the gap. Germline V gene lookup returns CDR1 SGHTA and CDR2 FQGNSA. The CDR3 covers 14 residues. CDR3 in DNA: TGTGCCAGCAGCATGGACACTACTGGAAACACCATATATTTT. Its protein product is CASSMDTTGNTIYF.

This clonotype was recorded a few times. The CDR3 protein is CASSNLDGPLWNTIYF. As DNA, the CDR3 is TGTGCCAGCAGTAACCTGGACGGTCCCCTGTGGAACACCATATATTTT. The rearrangement uses TRBV28 and TRBJ1-3; no clear D. The V end lost 5 bases, the J end lost 7 bases, and 21 bases lay between the germline ends. CDR1 is MDHEN, CDR2 SYDVKM, per germline. This CDR3 has 16 amino acids.

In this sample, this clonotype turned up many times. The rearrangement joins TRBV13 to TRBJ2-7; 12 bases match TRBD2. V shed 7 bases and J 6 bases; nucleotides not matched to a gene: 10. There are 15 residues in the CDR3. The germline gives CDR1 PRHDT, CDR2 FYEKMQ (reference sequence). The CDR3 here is CASILASGRDPEQYF. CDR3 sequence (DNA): TGTGCCAGCATCCTGGCTAGCGGGAGGGATCCCGAGCAGTACTTC. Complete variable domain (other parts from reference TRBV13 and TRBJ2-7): AAGVIQSPRHLIKEKRETATLKCYPIPRHDTVYWYQQGPGQDPQFLISFYEKMQSDKGSIPDRFSAQQFSDYHSELNMSSLELGDSALYFCASILASGRDPEQYFGPGTRLTVT.

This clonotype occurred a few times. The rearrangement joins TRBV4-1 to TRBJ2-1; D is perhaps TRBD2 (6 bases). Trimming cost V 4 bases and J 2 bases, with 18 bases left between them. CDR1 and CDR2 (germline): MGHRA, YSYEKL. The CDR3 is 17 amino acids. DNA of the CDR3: TGCGCCAGCAGCCCCGGACGAGGAGGGAGGACCTACAATGAGCAGTTCTTC. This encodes CASSPGRGGRTYNEQFF.

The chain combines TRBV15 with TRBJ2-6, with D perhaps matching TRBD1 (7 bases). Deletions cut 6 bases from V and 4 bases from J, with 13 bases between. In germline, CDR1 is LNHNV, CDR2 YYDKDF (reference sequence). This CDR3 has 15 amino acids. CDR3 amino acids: CATREGADGANVLTF. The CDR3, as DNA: TGTGCCACCAGGGAGGGGGCGGACGGGGCCAACGTCCTGACTTTC.

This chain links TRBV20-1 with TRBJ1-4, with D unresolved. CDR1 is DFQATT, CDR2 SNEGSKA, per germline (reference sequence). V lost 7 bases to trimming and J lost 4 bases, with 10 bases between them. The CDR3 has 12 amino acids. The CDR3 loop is CSGEQSNEKLFF. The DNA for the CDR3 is TGCAGTGGTGAGCAGAGTAATGAAAAACTGTTTTTT.

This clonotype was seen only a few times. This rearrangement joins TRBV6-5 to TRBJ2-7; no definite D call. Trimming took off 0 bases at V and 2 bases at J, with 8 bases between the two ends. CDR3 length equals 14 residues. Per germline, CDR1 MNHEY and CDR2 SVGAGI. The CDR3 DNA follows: TGTGCCAGCAGTTACTCTACCCAGCCCTACGAGCAGTACTTC. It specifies CASSYSTQPYEQYF.